This T cell receptor beta chain was sequenced during a study of T cell responses to AZD1222 COVID-19 vaccine. With respect to this clone: What it binds is not known. Relative to the germline gene, one junction end is altered; a read error may explain this.

Study-wide findings and caveats: In all cases, repertoires were sampled only after the peak T cell response. Donor demographics were predominantly white British with a female majority; clonal diversity may be underestimated. Vaccination with two AZD1222 doses was followed by a rise in Spike-specific TCR breadth and depth.

Germline V gene lookup returns CDR1 MNHEY and CDR2 SMNVEV (reference sequence). This CDR3 is built from 13 residues. Clones were read by immunoSEQ multiplex PCR, and TCRdb kept only the in-frame ones, dropping some. The repertoire holds under 95,000 clones, with approximately 86% as singletons. Specimen: peripheral blood, collected on day 0 of AZD1222 vaccination. The sequence was collected from an adult in good health. The rearrangement links TRBV27 to TRBJ1-1; possibly TRBD1 for D (5 bases). In DNA, the CDR3 is TGTGCCAGCAGTTTATTCATGGACACGGAAGCTTTCTTT. Amino acid sequence: CASSLFMDTEAFF.